A selection of T cell receptor beta chains follows, all from one sample in a study of blood T cell repertoires in COVID-19. Clones were read by immunoSEQ multiplex PCR, and TCRdb kept only the in-frame ones, dropping some. The sample carries hundreds of thousands of clones, 83% recorded once. The sequencing sample was made of peripheral blood. These receptors all come from a woman in her 30s with COVID-19, enrolled during active disease. Both conserved end residues are part of each CDR3. A D gene is named only where the DNA matches it firmly. Where a row states a size, it is once, few, many or the class of an expanded clone; other rows omit it.

CDR3aa: CASRGDRESETQYF
CDR3nt: TGTGCCAGTAGGGGGGACAGGGAATCAGAGACCCAGTACTTC
j_gene: TRBJ2-5
v_gene: TRBV19
d_gene: TRBD1
len: 14
abundance: -

CDR3aa: CASSLGGVSSYNEQFF
CDR3nt: TGTGCCAGCAGTTTAGGGGGGGTGAGCTCCTACAATGAGCAGTTCTTC
j_gene: TRBJ2-1
v_gene: TRBV28
d_gene: TRBD2
len: 16
abundance: -

CDR3aa: CASSPRGDQPQHF
CDR3nt: TGCGCCAGCAGCCCCCGGGGGGATCAGCCCCAGCATTTT
j_gene: TRBJ1-5
v_gene: TRBV5-1
d_gene: -
len: 13
abundance: -

CDR3aa: CASSQISTVRETQYF
CDR3nt: TGCGCCAGCAGTCAAATCTCGACAGTTAGGGAGACCCAGTACTTC
j_gene: TRBJ2-5
v_gene: TRBV4-1
d_gene: -
len: 15
abundance: -

CDR3aa: CASSPDSGGYNSPLHF
CDR3nt: TGTGCCAGCAGCCCGGACTCGGGAGGCTATAATTCACCCCTCCACTTT
j_gene: TRBJ1-6
v_gene: TRBV9
d_gene: -
len: 16
abundance: -

CDR3aa: CASSVSGLASYEKLFF
CDR3nt: TGTGCCAGCAGCGTGTCCGGGTTAGCCTCGTATGAAAAACTGTTTTTT
j_gene: TRBJ1-4
v_gene: TRBV9
d_gene: -
len: 16
abundance: -

CDR3aa: CASSMTSGRALETQYF
CDR3nt: TGTGCCAGTAGTATGACTAGCGGGAGGGCCCTCGAGACCCAGTACTTC
j_gene: TRBJ2-5
v_gene: TRBV19
d_gene: TRBD2
len: 16
abundance: -

CDR3aa: CASSQESWATSGRRNEQYF
CDR3nt: TGTGCCAGCAGCCAAGAAAGTTGGGCCACTAGCGGGAGACGGAACGAGCAGTACTTC
j_gene: TRBJ2-7
v_gene: TRBV4-2
d_gene: TRBD2
len: 19
abundance: -

CDR3aa: CASSLGQGATEAFF
CDR3nt: TGTGCCAGCAGTCTCGGACAGGGTGCGACTGAAGCTTTCTTT
j_gene: TRBJ1-1
v_gene: TRBV9
d_gene: TRBD1
len: 14
abundance: -

CDR3aa: CASSQGGGDSTDTQYF
CDR3nt: TGTGCCAGCAGCCAAGGAGGGGGGGATAGCACAGATACGCAGTATTTT
j_gene: TRBJ2-3
v_gene: TRBV4-2
d_gene: -
len: 16
abundance: -

CDR3aa: CASSPTGSYNSPLHF
CDR3nt: TGTGCCAGCAGCCCTACGGGGTCCTATAATTCACCCCTCCACTTT
j_gene: TRBJ1-6
v_gene: TRBV14
d_gene: -
len: 15
abundance: -

CDR3aa: CASSTGRGDWNTEAFF
CDR3nt: TGTGCCAGTAGCACGGGGAGGGGGGATTGGAACACTGAAGCTTTCTTT
j_gene: TRBJ1-1
v_gene: TRBV19
d_gene: -
len: 16
abundance: -

CDR3aa: CASRTSGTGDYEQYF
CDR3nt: TGTGCCAGCCGTACGAGCGGGACAGGGGACTACGAGCAGTACTTC
j_gene: TRBJ2-7
v_gene: TRBV27
d_gene: TRBD1
len: 15
abundance: -

CDR3aa: CASSQERTLANYGYTF
CDR3nt: TGTGCCAGCAGCCAAGAAAGGACTCTCGCTAACTATGGCTACACCTTC
j_gene: TRBJ1-2
v_gene: TRBV4-2
d_gene: -
len: 16
abundance: -

CDR3aa: CASRASGRPGQETQYF
CDR3nt: TGTGCCAGTAGGGCTAGCGGGAGGCCCGGACAAGAGACCCAGTACTTC
j_gene: TRBJ2-5
v_gene: TRBV19
d_gene: TRBD2
len: 16
abundance: -

CDR3aa: CASSFERQETQYF
CDR3nt: TGTGCCAGCAGCTTCGAGAGGCAAGAGACCCAGTACTTC
j_gene: TRBJ2-5
v_gene: TRBV5-4
d_gene: -
len: 13
abundance: -

CDR3aa: CASSLLAGGGTDTQYF
CDR3nt: TGCGCCAGCAGCTTACTAGCGGGGGGCGGCACAGATACGCAGTATTTT
j_gene: TRBJ2-3
v_gene: TRBV5-1
d_gene: TRBD2
len: 16
abundance: few

CDR3aa: CASSPEQVSGNTIYF
CDR3nt: TGTGCCAGCTCACCAGAGCAAGTCTCTGGAAACACCATATATTTT
j_gene: TRBJ1-3
v_gene: TRBV18
d_gene: -
len: 15
abundance: -

CDR3aa: CASRPQGANGYTF
CDR3nt: TGCGCCAGCAGGCCCCAGGGGGCAAATGGCTACACCTTC
j_gene: TRBJ1-2
v_gene: TRBV5-1
d_gene: TRBD1
len: 13
abundance: -

CDR3aa: CSVYLTASHEQYF
CDR3nt: TGCAGCGTTTACCTGACAGCCTCCCACGAGCAGTACTTC
j_gene: TRBJ2-7
v_gene: TRBV29-1
d_gene: -
len: 13
abundance: -

CDR3aa: CASSSQGVQETQYF
CDR3nt: TGCGCCAGCAGCTCACAGGGTGTCCAAGAGACCCAGTACTTC
j_gene: TRBJ2-5
v_gene: TRBV5-1
d_gene: -
len: 14
abundance: -

CDR3aa: CASSSDGQGYNEQFF
CDR3nt: TGTGCCAGCAGCTCGGACGGGCAGGGATACAATGAGCAGTTCTTC
j_gene: TRBJ2-1
v_gene: TRBV5-4
d_gene: -
len: 15
abundance: -

CDR3aa: CASSESMVSGRPSLSSYEQYF
CDR3nt: TGCGCCAGCAGTGAGTCGATGGTGAGCGGGAGGCCTTCCTTGAGCTCCTACGAGCAGTACTTC
j_gene: TRBJ2-7
v_gene: TRBV10-1
d_gene: TRBD2
len: 21
abundance: once

CDR3aa: CASSYEGNNRGEQYF
CDR3nt: TGTGCCAGCAGTTACGAAGGGAATAACCGGGGGGAGCAGTACTTC
j_gene: TRBJ2-7
v_gene: TRBV6-5
d_gene: -
len: 15
abundance: -

CDR3aa: CASSVSGMNTEAFF
CDR3nt: TGTGCCAGCAGCGTATCAGGGATGAACACTGAAGCTTTCTTT
j_gene: TRBJ1-1
v_gene: TRBV9
d_gene: -
len: 14
abundance: -

CDR3aa: CASSLEAGGPIISTDTQYF
CDR3nt: TGTGCCAGCAGTTTAGAGGCGGGAGGGCCTATCATCAGCACAGATACGCAGTATTTT
j_gene: TRBJ2-3
v_gene: TRBV27
d_gene: TRBD2
len: 19
abundance: -

CDR3aa: CATSDSGDSTDTQYF
CDR3nt: TGTGCCACCAGTGATTCAGGGGATAGCACAGATACGCAGTATTTT
j_gene: TRBJ2-3
v_gene: TRBV24-1
d_gene: -
len: 15
abundance: -

CDR3aa: CASSGPRGSYEQYF
CDR3nt: TGTGCCAGCAGTGGCCCCCGGGGATCCTACGAGCAGTACTTC
j_gene: TRBJ2-7
v_gene: TRBV6-2/TRBV6-3
d_gene: -
len: 14
abundance: -

CDR3aa: CASSLGQPPSYEQYF
CDR3nt: TGTGCCAGCAGCTTAGGACAGCCCCCCTCCTACGAGCAGTACTTC
j_gene: TRBJ2-7
v_gene: TRBV7-6
d_gene: -
len: 15
abundance: -

CDR3aa: CASSLRDRNLPNGYTF
CDR3nt: TGTGCCAGCAGCCTTCGGGACAGGAATTTACCCAATGGCTACACCTTC
j_gene: TRBJ1-2
v_gene: TRBV16
d_gene: TRBD1
len: 16
abundance: -

CDR3aa: CASSLGGRETQYF
CDR3nt: TGTGCCAGCAGTTTGGGGGGACGGGAGACCCAGTACTTC
j_gene: TRBJ2-5
v_gene: TRBV28
d_gene: -
len: 13
abundance: few

CDR3aa: CASSLGAAGDRETQYF
CDR3nt: TGTGCCAGCAGCTTAGGAGCAGCGGGAGATAGGGAGACCCAGTACTTC
j_gene: TRBJ2-5
v_gene: TRBV11-2
d_gene: TRBD2
len: 16
abundance: -

CDR3aa: CASSSGLAGGLAKNIQYF
CDR3nt: TGTGCCAGCAGCTCGGGACTAGCGGGGGGACTAGCCAAAAACATTCAGTACTTC
j_gene: TRBJ2-4
v_gene: TRBV7-6
d_gene: TRBD2
len: 18
abundance: -

CDR3aa: CASGNRVTATEAFF
CDR3nt: TGTGCCAGCGGGAACAGGGTTACTGCCACTGAAGCTTTCTTT
j_gene: TRBJ1-1
v_gene: TRBV27
d_gene: -
len: 14
abundance: -

CDR3aa: CAISDRLARETQYF
CDR3nt: TGTGCCATCAGTGACCGACTAGCTAGGGAGACCCAGTACTTC
j_gene: TRBJ2-5
v_gene: TRBV10-3
d_gene: TRBD2
len: 14
abundance: -

CDR3aa: CASNRAGSYEQYF
CDR3nt: TGTGCCAGCAATCGAGCGGGGTCCTACGAGCAGTACTTC
j_gene: TRBJ2-7
v_gene: TRBV27
d_gene: TRBD2
len: 13
abundance: -

CDR3aa: CASSFLAGVYEQYF
CDR3nt: TGTGCCAGCAGTTTTCTAGCGGGAGTGTACGAGCAGTACTTC
j_gene: TRBJ2-7
v_gene: TRBV27
d_gene: TRBD2
len: 14
abundance: -

CDR3aa: CASSRKAERLAGDTDTQYF
CDR3nt: TGTGCCAGCAGCAGAAAGGCTGAAAGGCTAGCGGGGGATACAGATACGCAGTATTTT
j_gene: TRBJ2-3
v_gene: TRBV7-6
d_gene: TRBD2
len: 19
abundance: -

CDR3aa: CASSLEDNSYNEQFF
CDR3nt: TGTGCCAGCAGCTTAGAGGACAACAGTTACAATGAGCAGTTCTTC
j_gene: TRBJ2-1
v_gene: TRBV7-6
d_gene: -
len: 15
abundance: -

CDR3aa: CASSIRQGGMNTEAFF
CDR3nt: TGTGCCAGTAGTATACGGCAGGGCGGGATGAACACTGAAGCTTTCTTT
j_gene: TRBJ1-1
v_gene: TRBV19
d_gene: -
len: 16
abundance: -

CDR3aa: CASSRPGTGENTEAFF
CDR3nt: TGTGCCAGCAGCCGTCCCGGGACAGGGGAGAACACTGAAGCTTTCTTT
j_gene: TRBJ1-1
v_gene: TRBV5-4
d_gene: TRBD1
len: 16
abundance: once

CDR3aa: CASSKNSVIGQGGYF
CDR3nt: TGTGCCAGCAGCAAAAATTCCGTGATAGGGCAGGGGGGGTACTTC
j_gene: TRBJ2-4
v_gene: TRBV21-1
d_gene: -
len: 15
abundance: once

CDR3aa: CASSLRQGSNQPQHF
CDR3nt: TGTGCCAGCAGTTTGAGACAGGGTAGCAATCAGCCCCAGCATTTT
j_gene: TRBJ1-5
v_gene: TRBV27
d_gene: TRBD1
len: 15
abundance: -

CDR3aa: CASSGTSGRTTQYF
CDR3nt: TGTGCCAGCAGTGGGACTAGCGGGAGGACTACGCAGTATTTT
j_gene: TRBJ2-3
v_gene: TRBV25-1
d_gene: TRBD2
len: 14
abundance: -

CDR3aa: CAIRQGAISYEQYF
CDR3nt: TGTGCCATCCGACAGGGGGCGATCTCCTACGAGCAGTACTTC
j_gene: TRBJ2-7
v_gene: TRBV7-3
d_gene: TRBD1
len: 14
abundance: -